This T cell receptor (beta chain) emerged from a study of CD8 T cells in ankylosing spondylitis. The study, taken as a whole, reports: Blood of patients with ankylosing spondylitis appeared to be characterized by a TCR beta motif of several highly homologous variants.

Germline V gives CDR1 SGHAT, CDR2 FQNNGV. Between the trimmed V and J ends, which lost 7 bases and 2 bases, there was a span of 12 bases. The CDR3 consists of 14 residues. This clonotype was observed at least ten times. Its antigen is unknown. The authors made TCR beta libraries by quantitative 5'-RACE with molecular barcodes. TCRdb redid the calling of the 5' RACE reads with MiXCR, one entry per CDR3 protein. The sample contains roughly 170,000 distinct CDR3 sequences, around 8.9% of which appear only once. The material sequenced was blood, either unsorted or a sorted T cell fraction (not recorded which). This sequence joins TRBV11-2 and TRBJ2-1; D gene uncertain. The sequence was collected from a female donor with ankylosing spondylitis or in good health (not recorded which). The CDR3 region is CASKEDRTYNEQFF. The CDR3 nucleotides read TGTGCCAGCAAAGAGGACCGAACCTACAATGAGCAGTTCTTC.